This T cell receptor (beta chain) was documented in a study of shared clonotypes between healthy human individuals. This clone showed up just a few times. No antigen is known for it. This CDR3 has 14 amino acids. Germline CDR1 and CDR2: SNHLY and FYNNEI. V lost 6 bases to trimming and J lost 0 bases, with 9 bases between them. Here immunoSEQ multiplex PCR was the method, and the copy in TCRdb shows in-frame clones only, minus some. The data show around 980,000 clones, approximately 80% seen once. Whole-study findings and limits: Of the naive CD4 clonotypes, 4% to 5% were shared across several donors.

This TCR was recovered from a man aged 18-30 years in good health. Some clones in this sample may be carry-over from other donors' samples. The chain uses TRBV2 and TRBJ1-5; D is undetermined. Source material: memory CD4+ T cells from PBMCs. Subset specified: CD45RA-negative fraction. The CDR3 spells CASRVDHSNQPQHF. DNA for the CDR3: TGTGCCAGCAGGGTGGACCATAGCAATCAGCCCCAGCATTTT.